A single sample gave rise to the 7 T cell receptor beta chains below, sequenced in a study of Tregs in tolerant kidney transplant recipients. The nonmyeloablative bone marrow transplants came from related graft donors, with transient mixed chimerism. TCRdb's copy holds only in-frame clones and misses some; the assay was immunoSEQ multiplex PCR. The sample lists 55,000 to 75,000 clones, approximately 87% seen once, with 3.5% to 4.5% in the top ten. Sequenced material: CD4+ T cells from blood (PBMCs), taken 6 months after the transplant. The receptor set was obtained from a human patient who received a combined kidney and bone marrow transplant. A subset of T cells may come from the graft donor.

This sequence joins TRBV28 and TRBJ2-1, with 7 bases matching TRBD1. The CDR3 length is 17 residues. Germline CDR1 is MDHEN and CDR2 is SYDVKM. J lost 5 bases, V lost 4 bases, and 14 bases had no gene match. The CDR3 reads CASSSPPHRGMNNEQFF. CDR3 bases: TGTGCCAGCAGTTCCCCGCCCCACAGGGGCATGAACAATGAGCAGTTCTTC.

V usage is TRBV5-4 and J usage is TRBJ2-3, with D hard to call. The V gene lost 0 bases and the J gene lost 0 bases, with 8 bases spanning the gap. The CDR3 is 15 residues long. CDR1 is SGHNT, CDR2 YYREEE, per germline (reference sequence). The CDR3 loop reads CASSLVVASTDTQYF. In nucleotides, the CDR3 is TGTGCCAGCAGCTTGGTTGTGGCCAGCACAGATACGCAGTATTTT.

The rearrangement uses TRBV7-7 and TRBJ2-5; TRBD1 aligns across 9 bases. CDR3 length: 14 amino acids. The J segment lost 3 bases and the V segment lost 4 bases, leaving 3 bases of the junction unmatched. Per germline, CDR1 SSHAT and CDR2 FNYEAQ (reference sequence). The CDR3 nucleotides read TGTGCCAGCAGCTCTACAGGGGGCGAAGAGACCCAGTACTTC. Translated, it gives CASSSTGGEETQYF.

V gene TRBV7-3 combines with J gene TRBJ2-2; the match to TRBD2 covers 14 bases. CDR3 length: 18 residues. The junction had 5 bases not matched to a gene; V was cut back by 4 bases and J by 1 base. Germline-derived CDR1 and CDR2 are SGHTA and FQGTGA. CDR3 sequence (DNA): TGTGCCAGCAGCTCACGGACTAGCGGGGGGCAGAACACCGGGGAGCTGTTTTTT. Translation gives CASSSRTSGGQNTGELFF.

This sequence joins TRBV2 and TRBJ1-1, with D uncertain. The ends were cut back, 7 bases at V and 5 bases at J, with 14 bases in the middle. Germline CDR1 is SNHLY and CDR2 is FYNNEI. The CDR3 covers 13 residues. CDR3 in DNA: TGTGCCAGCACACTCCGGGGAGTGACTGAAGCTTTCTTT. This encodes CASTLRGVTEAFF.

V and J are TRBV18 and TRBJ1-5, with D maybe TRBD1 (5 bases). CDR1 is KGHSH, CDR2 LQKENI, per germline. The CDR3 has 13 residues. V lost 6 bases to trimming and J lost 2 bases, with 8 bases between them. The CDR3 region is CASSQGGNQPQHF. CDR3 bases: TGTGCCAGCTCTCAAGGGGGCAATCAGCCCCAGCATTTT.

V usage is TRBV6-6 and J usage is TRBJ2-7, with TRBD2 as a possible D gene (5 bases). The CDR3 is 15 residues long. The germline V gene has CDR1 MNHNY and CDR2 SVGAGI (reference sequence). Deletions cut 5 bases from V and 0 bases from J, with 14 bases between. The chain's CDR3 is CASSPPRSVSYEQYF. CDR3 nucleotides: TGTGCCAGCAGTCCACCGCGTAGCGTCTCCTACGAGCAGTACTTC.